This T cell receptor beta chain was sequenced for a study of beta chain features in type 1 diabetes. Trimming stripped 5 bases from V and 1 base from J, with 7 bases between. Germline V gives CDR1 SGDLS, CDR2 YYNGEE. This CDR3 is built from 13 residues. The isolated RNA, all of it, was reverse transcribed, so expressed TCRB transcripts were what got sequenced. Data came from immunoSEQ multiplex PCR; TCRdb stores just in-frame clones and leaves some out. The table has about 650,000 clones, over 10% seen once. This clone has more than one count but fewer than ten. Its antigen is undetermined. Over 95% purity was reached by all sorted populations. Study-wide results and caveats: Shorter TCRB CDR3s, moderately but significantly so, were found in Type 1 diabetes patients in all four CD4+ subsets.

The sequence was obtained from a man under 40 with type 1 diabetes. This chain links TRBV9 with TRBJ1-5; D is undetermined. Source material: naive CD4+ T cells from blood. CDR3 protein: CASSPESNQPQHF. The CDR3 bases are TGTGCCAGCAGTCCAGAAAGCAATCAGCCCCAGCATTTT. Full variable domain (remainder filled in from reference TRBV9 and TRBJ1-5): DSGVTQTPKHLITATGQRVTLRCSPRSGDLSVYWYQQSLDQGLQFLIQYYNGEERAKGNILERFSAQQFPDLHSELNLSSLELGDSALYFCASSPESNQPQHFGDGTRLSIL.